The present T cell receptor beta chain was sequenced within a study of T cell responses to AZD1222 COVID-19 vaccine. On the study more broadly: Second-dose recipients at about 4 or about 12 weeks were treated as one pooled group. General study points: Seropositive at baseline were only a handful of AZD1222 recipients. Nearly half of spike-specific TCRs reportedly target unmutated variant regions. Compared with day 0, the breadth and depth of the Spike-specific TCR repertoire rose significantly after two doses of AZD1222.

Only in-frame clones appear in the TCRdb table, and some are missing; sequencing was by immunoSEQ multiplex PCR. The data show approximately 160,000 clones, 90% to 95% seen once. Notes on this clone: Its antigen is as yet unknown.

The CDR3 contains 14 residues. V was cut by 5 bases and J by 3 bases, with 14 bases left in between. Germline V gene data show CDR1 as SGHTA and CDR2 as FQGNSA. The V call is TRBV7-2, the J call TRBJ2-7; the D gene is possibly TRBD2 (7 bases). Sequenced material: peripheral blood, taken on day 0 of AZD1222 vaccination. The TCR originated in an adult in good health. CDR3 bases: TGTGCCAGCAGCACAAGGGGGGGGGTCTACGAGCAGTACTTC. It is translated as CASSTRGGVYEQYF.